Below are 27 T cell receptor beta chains sequenced from a single sample in a study of patients and donors after allogeneic stem cell transplantation. Using its own MiXCR run on the RT-PCR reads, TCRdb lists one record per CDR3 protein. The table lists some 880,000 distinct CDR3 sequences, 18% of them singletons. The sequencing input was blood, either unsorted or a sorted T cell fraction (not recorded which). The receptors here all came from a human donor who was either an allogeneic HSCT recipient or a stem cell or donor lymphocyte infusion donor (not recorded which). It is not recorded whose cells these are; they may come from a transplant donor.

The chain couples TRBV27 to TRBJ1-1; D call uncertain. V was pared by 3 bases and J by 4 bases, with 18 bases between. The CDR3 has 16 residues. Germline V CDR1 and CDR2: MNHEY, SMNVEV (reference sequence). The CDR3 protein is CASSFDLRKSPTEAFF. The CDR3 DNA reads as TGTGCCAGCAGTTTCGATTTACGGAAATCTCCCACTGAAGCTTTCTTT.

This clonotype was seen a few times. This rearrangement joins TRBV20-1 to TRBJ2-1; D remains unclear. Trimming cost V 0 bases and J 4 bases, with 10 bases left between them. CDR3 size: 14 residues. The germline CDR1 and CDR2 sequences are DFQATT and SNEGSKA (reference sequence). The chain's CDR3 is CSARDPILYNEQFF. In nucleotides, the CDR3 is TGCAGTGCTAGAGATCCGATCCTATACAATGAGCAGTTCTTC.

The chain uses TRBV27 and TRBJ1-4; D possibly corresponds to TRBD1 (6 bases). Trimming shortened V by 3 bases and J by 4 bases, and 27 bases separated the two germline ends. This CDR3 has 20 residues. Germline CDR1 MNHEY, CDR2 SMNVEV (reference sequence). The CDR3, as DNA: TGTGCCAGCAGTTTGGAGGCTTCGCTAGGAGCAGGGGAGAGTAATGAAAAACTGTTTTTT. It is translated as CASSLEASLGAGESNEKLFF.

This clonotype was counted at least ten times. This chain uses TRBV4-3 with TRBJ2-2, with a weak D call TRBD1 (6 bases). Germline V gene sequence: CDR1 LGHNA, CDR2 YSLEER. The CDR3 totals 15 residues. With 1 base removed from V and 3 bases from J, the gap between germline ends came to 9 bases. The CDR3 nucleotides are TGCGCCAGCAGCCAAGCTGGGACACACACCGGGGAGCTGTTTTTT. This gives the protein CASSQAGTHTGELFF.

This clonotype was observed a handful of times. J is TRBJ2-1 and V is TRBV7-2; the D gene is possibly TRBD2 (6 bases). The length of the CDR3 is 17 residues. CDR1 SGHTA and CDR2 FQGNSA come from the germline V gene. V lost 2 bases, J lost 1 base, and 15 bases lay in between. The CDR3 DNA is TGTGCCAGCAGCTTAATGCGGGGCGGGCCGTCCTACAATGAGCAGTTCTTC. This encodes CASSLMRGGPSYNEQFF.

In its sample, this clonotype was seen once. The V and J genes are TRBV7-2 and TRBJ1-4; D is perhaps TRBD1 (6 bases). This CDR3 is built from 19 residues. CDR1 is SGHTA and CDR2 is FQGNSA in the germline V gene. Trimming removed 0 bases from V and 4 bases from J, with 21 bases in between. CDR3 protein: CASSLALKGGLAINEKLFF. CDR3 nucleotides: TGTGCCAGCAGCTTAGCGCTAAAGGGGGGCCTTGCGATTAATGAAAAACTGTTTTTT.

V gene TRBV12-3 or TRBV12-4 combines with J gene TRBJ2-1; the match to TRBD1 covers 8 bases. The CDR3 has 12 amino acids. The V gene end was trimmed by 5 bases and the J gene end by 10 bases; junction bases not matched to a gene: 4. In DNA, the CDR3 is TGTGCCAGCAGTCGGACAGGGCACGAGCAGTTCTTC. This gives the protein CASSRTGHEQFF.

This chain joins TRBV30 and TRBJ2-1; 11 bases agree with TRBD2. V gave up 6 bases and J gave up 10 bases; unmatched junction bases: 11. CDR3 length equals 14 residues. Germline V lookup: CDR1 GTSNPN, CDR2 SVGIG (reference sequence). CDR3 sequence reads: CACVSGRAYDEQFF. CDR3 in DNA: TGTGCCTGTGTTAGCGGGAGGGCCTACGACGAGCAGTTCTTC. The whole variable domain, filled in from reference TRBV30 and TRBJ2-1, reads SQTIHQWPATLVQPVGSPLSLECTVEGTSNPNLYWYRQAAGRGLQLLFYSVGIGQISSEVPQNLSASRPQDRQFILSSKKLLLSDSGFYLCACVSGRAYDEQFFGPGTRLTVL.

This clonotype was seen many times. The rearrangement links TRBV12-3 or TRBV12-4 to TRBJ1-2; a weak D match, TRBD1 (6 bases). V lost 1 base, J lost 3 bases, and 15 bases lay in between. This CDR3 has 16 residues. CDR3 bases: TGTGCCAGCAGTTTAGTGGCGAGGGGGGCGGACTATGGCTACACCTTC. Its protein is CASSLVARGADYGYTF.

This clonotype was seen a handful of times. The chain joins TRBV27 to TRBJ2-3; 12 bases agree with TRBD2. The trim removed 0 bases at V and 4 bases at J, leaving 2 bases unmatched. The CDR3 loop spans 16 amino acids. In germline, CDR1 is MNHEY, CDR2 SMNVEV (reference sequence). The CDR3 loop reads CASSLSGLAGSDTQYF. CDR3 nucleotides: TGTGCCAGCAGTTTATCCGGACTAGCGGGGTCAGATACGCAGTATTTT.

This clonotype was found a few times. The junction departs from the called germline gene at one end, perhaps through a read error. The chain employs TRBV12-3 or TRBV12-4 and TRBJ2-1; no definite D call. The CDR3 loop spans 12 amino acids. The CDR3 here is CASSPTGSLVIF. CDR3 DNA: TGTGCCAGCAGTCCCACCGGGTCCCTGGTGATCTTC.

The rearrangement links TRBV7-8 to TRBJ1-1, with TRBD1 as a possible D gene (5 bases). Germline V gene data show CDR1 as SGHVS and CDR2 as FQNEAQ. Trimming left V 1 base short and J 8 bases short, with 14 bases between. The CDR3 has 14 amino acids. CDR3: CASSLGQGPGEAFF. For the CDR3, the DNA is TGTGCCAGCAGCTTAGGGCAGGGCCCTGGAGAAGCTTTCTTT.

This clonotype was observed a handful of times. CDR3 amino acids: CASSITVGQANYGYTF. CDR3 bases: TGTGCCAGCAGCATAACCGTGGGACAAGCTAACTATGGCTACACCTTC. This chain joins TRBV7-2 and TRBJ1-2, with D tentatively TRBD1 (6 bases). CDR3 length: 16 amino acids. V gave up 5 bases and J gave up 0 bases, with 16 bases separating them. Germline V gives CDR1 SGHTA, CDR2 FQGNSA.

This chain uses TRBV4-1 with TRBJ1-1; D ambiguous. V was trimmed by 1 base and J by 7 bases, leaving 10 bases between them. Germline V lookup: CDR1 MGHRA, CDR2 YSYEKL. This CDR3 has 13 amino acids. For the CDR3, the DNA is TGCGCCAGCAGCCAAGCGGCAGGTTTTGAAGCTTTCTTT. This translates into CASSQAAGFEAFF.

DNA for the CDR3: TGTGCCAGCAGCTTAGAGGCGTGGGTCGGCTATGGCTACACCTTC. Translation: CASSLEAWVGYGYTF. The chain has TRBV7-2 and TRBJ1-2; D gene ambiguous. V lost 1 base, J lost 4 bases, and 13 bases lay in between. Germline assignment: CDR1 SGHTA and CDR2 FQGNSA. The CDR3 extends over 15 amino acids.

The V and J genes are TRBV6-5 and TRBJ2-7, with 7 bases fitting TRBD1. From germline, CDR1 is MNHEY and CDR2 SVGAGI. There are 16 residues in the CDR3. Trimming at V came to 2 bases and at J to 1 base, leaving 8 bases not matched to a gene. For the CDR3, the DNA is TGTGCCAGCAGTTACGAAACCGGGACAGCTTCCTACGAGCAGTACTTC. Protein product: CASSYETGTASYEQYF.

This clonotype was found a few times. V is TRBV20-1 and J is TRBJ2-1, with 8 bases aligning to TRBD2. CDR1 DFQATT and CDR2 SNEGSKA come from the germline V gene (reference sequence). V shed 2 bases, J shed 0 bases, and the junction held 15 bases outside the gene matches. The CDR3 runs to 19 residues. The CDR3 coding sequence is TGCAGTGCTAGATCCCGTGGAGCGGGGGCCCTAAGCTCCTACAATGAGCAGTTCTTC. Protein: CSARSRGAGALSSYNEQFF.

CDR3 sequence (DNA): TGTGCCAGCACCCCGATAAAAGAGACCCAGTACTTC. Amino acids: CASTPIKETQYF. The V gene is TRBV7-9, the J gene TRBJ2-5; D uncertain. The CDR3 totals 12 residues. Germline loops: CDR1 SEHNR, CDR2 FQNEAQ (reference sequence). V lost 7 bases and J 3 bases, leaving 9 bases between the germline ends. The variable domain in full, completed from reference TRBV7-9 and TRBJ2-5, reads DTGVSQNPRHKITKRGQNVTFRCDPISEHNRLYWYRQTLGQGPEFLTYFQNEAQLEKSRLLSDRFSAERPKGSFSTLEIQRTEQGDSAMYLCASTPIKETQYFGPGTRLLVL.

In DNA, the CDR3 is TGTGCCAGCAGTGACCTAGCGGGGGCCTACAATGAGCAGTTCTTC. As protein: CASSDLAGAYNEQFF. The V call is TRBV6-4, the J call TRBJ2-1; 10 bases match TRBD2. The germline CDR1 and CDR2 sequences are MRHNA and SNTAGT. There are 15 residues in the CDR3. With V trimmed by 2 bases and J by 2 bases, 0 bases remained unmatched.

The rearrangement links TRBV9 to TRBJ2-6, with D possibly called TRBD1 or TRBD2 (5 bases each). The CDR3 spans 18 residues. Per germline, CDR1 SGDLS and CDR2 YYNGEE. The V end was cut by 0 bases, the J end by 0 bases, with 13 bases between. This CDR3 is CASSVDGGQISGANVLTF. Written as DNA, the CDR3 is TGTGCCAGCAGCGTAGATGGAGGACAAATCTCTGGGGCCAACGTCCTGACTTTC.

Ten or more counts support this clonotype. V gene TRBV7-3 combines with J gene TRBJ2-2; 8 nucleotides line up with TRBD2. V lost 0 bases to trimming and J lost 5 bases; unmatched junction nucleotides: 5. There are 16 residues in the CDR3. In germline, CDR1 is SGHTA, CDR2 FQGTGA. The CDR3, as DNA: TGTGCCAGCAGCTTAACGTTGGCTAGCGGGACCGGGGAGCTGTTTTTT. Amino acids: CASSLTLASGTGELFF.

V gene TRBV24-1 combines with J gene TRBJ2-1; 8 bases align to TRBD2. Per germline, CDR1 KGHDR and CDR2 SFDVKD. The length of the CDR3 is 16 residues. V shed 5 bases, J shed 6 bases, and the junction held 11 bases outside the gene matches. The CDR3, as DNA: TGTGCCACCAGTGGCCTGGAGCGGGGGCCGATCAATGAGCAGTTCTTC. Encoded protein: CATSGLERGPINEQFF.

This clonotype occurred a few times. The chain combines TRBV5-4 with TRBJ2-3; 8 positions match TRBD2. The J segment lost 5 bases and the V segment lost 2 bases, leaving 7 bases of the junction unmatched. There are 15 residues in the CDR3. The germline V gene encodes CDR1 SGHNT and CDR2 YYREEE (reference sequence). The CDR3 bases are TGTGCCAGCAGCTTCCTAGCGGGTGGAGAAGATACGCAGTATTTT. Amino acids: CASSFLAGGEDTQYF.

This chain uses TRBV2 with TRBJ2-7; D is ambiguous. Trimming stripped 7 bases from V and 6 bases from J, with 19 bases between. CDR3 length: 14 residues. Germline loops: CDR1 SNHLY, CDR2 FYNNEI. CDR3 sequence reads: CASTKGRSPGEQYF. The CDR3 DNA follows: TGTGCCAGCACCAAGGGTAGGTCCCCGGGCGAGCAGTACTTC.

The table lists this clonotype with a few counts. The chain recombines TRBV9 with TRBJ2-1; TRBD2 aligns across 13 bases. The CDR3 is made up of 16 amino acids. The junction had 7 bases not matched to a gene; V was cut back by 3 bases and J by 7 bases. Germline loops: CDR1 SGDLS, CDR2 YYNGEE. CDR3 DNA: TGTGCCAGCAGCGGAGGGACTAGCGGGGCTTGGAATGAGCAGTTCTTC. This encodes CASSGGTSGAWNEQFF.

This clonotype was seen repeatedly, ten times or more. The genes are TRBV10-3 and TRBJ1-2; D remains unclear. The CDR3 covers 13 residues. V was cut by 8 bases and J by 0 bases, with 10 bases left in between. CDR1 ENHRY and CDR2 SYGVKD come from the germline V gene. CDR3 protein: CAIQTPPNYGYTF. In DNA, the CDR3 is TGTGCCATCCAGACACCTCCTAACTATGGCTACACCTTC.

This clonotype turned up a few times. The CDR3 loop reads CASSDSVVGGMNTEAFF. The CDR3, as DNA: TGTGCCAGCAGTGACTCGGTGGTAGGAGGGATGAACACTGAAGCTTTCTTT. V is TRBV25-1 and J is TRBJ1-1; D not resolved. Trimming took off 3 bases at V and 0 bases at J, with 17 bases between the two ends. CDR3 length: 17 residues. The germline V gene encodes CDR1 MGHDK and CDR2 SYGVNS.